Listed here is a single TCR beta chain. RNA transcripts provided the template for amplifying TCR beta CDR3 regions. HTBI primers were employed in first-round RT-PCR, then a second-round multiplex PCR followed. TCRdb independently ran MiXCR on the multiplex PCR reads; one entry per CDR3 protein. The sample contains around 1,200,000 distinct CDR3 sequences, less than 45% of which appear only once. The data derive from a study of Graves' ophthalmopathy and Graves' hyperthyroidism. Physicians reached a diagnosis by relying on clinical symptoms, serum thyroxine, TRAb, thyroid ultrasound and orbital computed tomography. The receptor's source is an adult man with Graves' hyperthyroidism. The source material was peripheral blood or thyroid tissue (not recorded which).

The CDR3: CAISEPDRVNTEAFF. CDR3 in DNA: TGTGCCATCAGTGAGCCGGACAGGGTGAACACTGAAGCTTTCTTT. The rearrangement uses TRBV10-3 and TRBJ1-1; 8 bases match TRBD1. Germline V gene sequence: CDR1 ENHRY, CDR2 SYGVKD. V was pared by 2 bases and J by 0 bases, with 2 bases of the junction left unmatched. This CDR3 spans 15 amino acids.